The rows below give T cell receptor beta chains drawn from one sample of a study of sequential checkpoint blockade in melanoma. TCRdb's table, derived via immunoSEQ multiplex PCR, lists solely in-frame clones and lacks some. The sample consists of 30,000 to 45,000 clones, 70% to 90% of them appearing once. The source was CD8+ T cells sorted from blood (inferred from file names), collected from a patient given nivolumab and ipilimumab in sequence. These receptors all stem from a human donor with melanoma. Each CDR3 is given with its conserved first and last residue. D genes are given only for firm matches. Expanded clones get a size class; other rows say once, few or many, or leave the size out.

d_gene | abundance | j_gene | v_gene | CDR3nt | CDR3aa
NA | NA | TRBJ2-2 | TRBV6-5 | TGTGCCAGTCGTCAGGGGACCGGGGAGCTGTTTTTT | CASRQGTGELFF
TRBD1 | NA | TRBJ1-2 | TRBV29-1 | TGCAGCGCTACCGGGACAGGGGAGGGTTATGGCTACACCTTC | CSATGTGEGYGYTF
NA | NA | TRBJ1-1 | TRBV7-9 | TGTGCCAGCAGCTTAGTTCAGAAAAAGAACACTGAAGCTTTCTTT | CASSLVQKKNTEAFF
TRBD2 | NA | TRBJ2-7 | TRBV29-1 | TGCAGCGTTGAAGATCCGGGACTAGCGGGACTTGGACCCTACGAGCAGTACTTC | CSVEDPGLAGLGPYEQYF
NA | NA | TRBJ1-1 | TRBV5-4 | TGTGCCAGCAGCCAGGGTCCTCTTGTAGGCACTGAAGCTTTCTTT | CASSQGPLVGTEAFF
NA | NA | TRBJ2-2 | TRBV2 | TGTGCCAGCACAGAAATCTCCGGGGAGCTGTTTTTT | CASTEISGELFF
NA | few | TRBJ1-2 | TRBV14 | TGTGCCAGCAGCCAAGGGGGAGCCGACGGCTATGGCTACACCTTC | CASSQGGADGYGYTF
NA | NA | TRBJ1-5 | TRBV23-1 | TGCGCCAGCAGTCTACAACCCGCCCTGGCGGAAAATCAGCCCCAGCATTTT | CASSLQPALAENQPQHF
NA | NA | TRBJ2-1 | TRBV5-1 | TGCGCCAGCAGCTTGGGCCTCCTTGCACAGGGTAACAGCGGAAGAGGCAATGAGCAGTTCTTC | CASSLGLLAQGNSGRGNEQFF
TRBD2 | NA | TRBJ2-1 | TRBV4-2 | TGTGCCAGCAGCGGAGGGACTAGCGGGAGGGCATTCTCCTACAATGAGCAGTTCTTC | CASSGGTSGRAFSYNEQFF
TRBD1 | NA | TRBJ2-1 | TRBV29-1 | TGCAGCGTTGTGGGACCACAGGGGGCCGGTGTTAATGAGCAGTTCTTC | CSVVGPQGAGVNEQFF
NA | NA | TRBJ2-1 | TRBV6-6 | TGTGCCAGCAGTTACCCGGACAGCCGTCCCTACAATGAGCAGTTCTTC | CASSYPDSRPYNEQFF
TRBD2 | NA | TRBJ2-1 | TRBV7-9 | TGTGCCAGCAGCTTAGTGTTAGCGGGAACGAATGAGCAGTTCTTC | CASSLVLAGTNEQFF
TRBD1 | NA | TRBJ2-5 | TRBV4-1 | TGCGCCAGCAGCCAAGGTGGCAGGGGGCTTGGGACCCAGTACTTC | CASSQGGRGLGTQYF
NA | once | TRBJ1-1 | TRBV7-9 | TGTGCCAGCAGCCCCGAGGCTTTGAACACTGAAGCTTTCTTT | CASSPEALNTEAFF